A selection of T cell receptor beta chains follows, all from one sample in a study of siplizumab effects on memory and regulatory T cells. The protocol was immunoSEQ multiplex PCR, while the TCRdb copy is restricted to in-frame clones and leaves out a portion. The table lists approximately 94,000 clones, 93% of them singletons. The sequenced material came from CD8+ T cells sorted from blood. These receptors all stem from a human donor in good health. Each CDR3 is given with its conserved first and last residue. D genes are given only for firm matches. The size entry is marked missing in some rows and otherwise reads once, few, many or a size class.

>TRBV7-2|-|TRBJ1-1|-
TGTGCCAGCAGCTTAGTAGAATCCACTGAAGCTTTCTTT
CASSLVESTEAFF
>TRBV30|-|TRBJ1-1|few
TGTGCCTGGAGTGTCCTCGGGGCCTCTGAAGCTTTCTTT
CAWSVLGASEAFF
>TRBV7-9|-|TRBJ2-3|-
TGTGCCAGCAGCTTAGACGGGGCAAGCCTCGATACGCAGTATTTT
CASSLDGASLDTQYF
>TRBV4-1|TRBD1|TRBJ2-7|-
TGCGCCAGCAGCCACAAAGATGGGACAGGGAGCTCCTACGAGCAGTACTTC
CASSHKDGTGSSYEQYF
>TRBV18|-|TRBJ2-7|-
TGTGCCAGCTCACCACCGCGGGGCCCCTCCTACGAGCAGTACTTC
CASSPPRGPSYEQYF
>TRBV12-5|-|TRBJ1-5|-
TGTGCTAGTGGCTCACCTGACAATAGCAATCAGCCCCAGCATTTT
CASGSPDNSNQPQHF
>TRBV27|-|TRBJ1-2|-
TGTGCCAGCAGTTTAGGAATCGCTAACTATGGCTACACCTTC
CASSLGIANYGYTF
>TRBV7-9|-|TRBJ2-7|-
TGTGCCAGCAGCTTAAATCCTAGCAAACCCTCCTACGAGCAGTACTTC
CASSLNPSKPSYEQYF
>TRBV7-9|-|TRBJ1-1|-
TGTGCCAGCAGCGACCCGGGGTGGGATACTGAAGCTTTCTTT
CASSDPGWDTEAFF
>TRBV6-1|-|TRBJ1-4|-
TGTGCCAGCAGGCCACTTACAAGACTTAATGAAAAACTGTTTTTT
CASRPLTRLNEKLFF
>TRBV5-4|-|TRBJ2-5|-
TGTGCCAGCAGCTCACGGACTGACGAGACCCAGTACTTC
CASSSRTDETQYF
>TRBV6-1|TRBD1|TRBJ2-7|-
TGTGCCAGCACGTACGAAGGACAGGGGGCCCGGGAGCAGTACTTC
CASTYEGQGAREQYF
>TRBV27|-|TRBJ2-1|-
TGTGCCAGCAGGTCAAGCAATGAGCAGTTCTTC
CASRSSNEQFF
>TRBV9|TRBD2|TRBJ2-3|-
TGTGCCAGCGCGGGGGGAAGCACAGATACGCAGTATTTT
CASAGGSTDTQYF
>TRBV5-8|-|TRBJ1-5|-
TGTGCCAGCAGCTTAACGGTCGTGGAGCCCCAGCATTTT
CASSLTVVEPQHF
>TRBV5-1|-|TRBJ2-5|-
TGCGCCAGCAGCCGCTTGGGGGGAGGAACCCAAGAGACCCAGTACTTC
CASSRLGGGTQETQYF
>TRBV27|-|TRBJ2-7|once
TGTGCCAGCAGTTTAACCGGGTTCCACGAGCAGTACTTC
CASSLTGFHEQYF
>TRBV9|-|TRBJ2-7|-
TGTGCCAGCAGCGTAGCTCAGGGAATGTCTGAGCAGTACTTC
CASSVAQGMSEQYF
>TRBV2|-|TRBJ1-1|-
TGTGCCAGCAGTGCTCAGGGGAACACTGAAGCTTTCTTT
CASSAQGNTEAFF
>TRBV9|-|TRBJ1-2|-
TGTGCCAGCAGCGGGACATCTAACTATGGCTACACCTTC
CASSGTSNYGYTF
>TRBV4-1|TRBD1|TRBJ1-5|-
TGCGCCAGCAGCCAAGATATTGACAGGGTGCTGAAGGGAAGCAATCAGCCCCAGCATTTT
CASSQDIDRVLKGSNQPQHF
>TRBV4-1|TRBD1|TRBJ2-7|-
TGCGCCAGCAGCCACCCGGGACAGGGGGCCCGGGAGCAGTACTTC
CASSHPGQGAREQYF
>TRBV7-9|-|TRBJ2-7|-
TGTGCCAGCAGCGATTCCATGTCCGGGACCTACGAGCAGTACTTC
CASSDSMSGTYEQYF
>TRBV7-2|-|TRBJ2-1|-
TGTGCCAGCAGCTTAGTTACCTTCCCCCCTGAGCAGTTCTTC
CASSLVTFPPEQFF
>TRBV9|-|TRBJ1-1|-
TGTGCCAGCAGCGTGGCCCTCACGAACACTGAAGCTTTCTTT
CASSVALTNTEAFF
>TRBV5-1|-|TRBJ2-1|-
TGCGCCAGCGGACTCCTTGGCTCCTACAATGAGCAGTTCTTC
CASGLLGSYNEQFF
>TRBV5-1|-|TRBJ2-7|-
TGCGCCAGCAAGGAGGGCCACGAGCAGTACTTC
CASKEGHEQYF
>TRBV5-6|TRBD1|TRBJ1-1|-
TGTGCCAGCAGCCCGCAGGGGGGCACTGAAGCTTTCTTT
CASSPQGGTEAFF
>TRBV21-1|-|TRBJ2-5|-
TGTGCCAGCAGCAAAGACAGGGGGGGAAAAGGTGAGACCCAGTACTTC
CASSKDRGGKGETQYF
>TRBV18|-|TRBJ2-5|-
TGTGCCAGCTCAGAGGGATTCGAGACCCAGTACTTC
CASSEGFETQYF
>TRBV4-1|TRBD1|TRBJ2-7|-
TGCGCCAGCAGCCGCCGGCTTGGGGACAGGGGCTCCTACGAGCAGTACTTC
CASSRRLGDRGSYEQYF
>TRBV7-9|TRBD2|TRBJ2-7|-
TGTGCCAGCAGCCCGTGGACTAGCGGTACCTACGAGCAGTACTTC
CASSPWTSGTYEQYF
>TRBV4-1|TRBD1|TRBJ1-2|-
TGCGCCAGCAGCCAAGACGAGACCGGGACAGGGGGCCCCTTTGGCTACACCTTC
CASSQDETGTGGPFGYTF
>TRBV6-4|-|TRBJ2-3|-
TGTGCCAGCAGTGACTCTCCAGGGGGCACAGATACGCAGTATTTT
CASSDSPGGTDTQYF
>TRBV2|-|TRBJ2-3|-
TGTGCCAGCAACCGGGACTCCAACACAGATACGCAGTATTTT
CASNRDSNTDTQYF
>TRBV5-1|-|TRBJ2-3|-
TGCGCCAGCAGCTTGGATGACCTCACAGATACGCAGTATTTT
CASSLDDLTDTQYF
>TRBV7-2|TRBD2|TRBJ2-3|-
TGTGCCAGCTCCGGCCGGGGTGGGAGGGAAGATACGCAGTATTTT
CASSGRGGREDTQYF
>TRBV19|-|TRBJ2-1|-
TGTGCCAGTTCGCCCCAGGGGATTTGGAATGAGCAGTTCTTC
CASSPQGIWNEQFF
>TRBV4-2|TRBD2|TRBJ2-7|-
TGTGCCAGCAGCCAAGAGATCGGCGGGAGGGCCTACGAGCAGTACTTC
CASSQEIGGRAYEQYF
>TRBV14|-|TRBJ2-7|-
TGTGCCAGCAGCCAAGAATCTACCTACGAGCAGTACTTC
CASSQESTYEQYF
>TRBV4-1|-|TRBJ1-1|-
TGCGCCAGCAGCCAAGATCCCGGGGGCGCGGTGAACACTGAAGCTTTCTTT
CASSQDPGGAVNTEAFF